A single TCR beta chain is shown here with its context. Its antigen is undetermined. This specimen comes from a study of TIL therapy for anti-PD-1-resistant metastatic lung cancer. Study-wide context: Tumors carried a median roughly 1.5 non-synonymous mutations per megabase. General study findings and limits: Compared with baseline intratumoral T cells, expanded TIL cultures were more clonal and less diverse (around 5.9% vs 31%).

The libraries were made with immunoSEQ v3. Profiled with immunoSEQ multiplex PCR; TCRdb holds only in-frame clones, not every one. This table holds tens of thousands of clones, approximately 77% found once. The CDR3 loop spans 14 amino acids. The germline CDR1 and CDR2 sequences are LGHNA and YSLEER. The V and J ends lost 6 bases and 5 bases, in that order; junction bases with no gene match: 9. Time point given: pre-treatment sample, taken before nivolumab and TIL therapy. The tumor samples were excised metastases, mostly pleural nodules or supraclavicular lymph nodes. This chain uses TRBV4-3 with TRBJ2-7; 8 nucleotides agree with TRBD1. This receptor was obtained from a person aged 25 to 79 with non-small cell lung cancer. The starting material was tumor tissue, obtained at baseline. DNA of the CDR3: TGCGCCAGCAGTAATCGACAGGGGTTGCACGAGCAGTACTTC. The encoded protein is CASSNRQGLHEQYF.